The 8 T cell receptor beta chains listed next were all sequenced from one sample in a study of OX40 agonist ivuxolimab in advanced cancers. Library preparation employed the immunoSEQ multiplex PCR assay. Imported from immuneACCESS, the table was reduced by TCRdb to in-frame sequences with V and J called. These copies leave out some clones; in studies compared against another copy, an unresolved V gene accounts for under half, and the cause of the remainder is not known. For this sample the table gives tens of thousands of clones, of which 88% were detected only once. The ten largest clones capture roughly 1.1% of the sample. The source material was CD4+ or CD8+ T cells sorted from blood, sampled in a trial of the OX40 agonist ivuxolimab. All receptors derive from an adult with an advanced solid tumor such as melanoma, head and neck, liver or kidney cancer.

The chain has TRBV7-6 and TRBJ2-2; 8 bases map to TRBD2. After removal of 3 bases from V and 2 bases from J, the junction contained 5 bases not matched to a gene. Germline V gene data show CDR1 as SGHVS and CDR2 as FNYEAQ. The length of the CDR3 is 16 residues. The CDR3 region is CASSFRTSSNTGELFF. CDR3 bases: TGTGCCAGCAGCTTTAGGACTAGCAGCAACACCGGGGAGCTGTTTTTT. Complete variable domain (other parts from reference TRBV7-6 and TRBJ2-2): GAGVSQSPRYKVTKRGQDVALRCDPISGHVSLYWYRQALGQGPEFLTYFNYEAQQDKSGLPNDRFSAERPEGSISTLTIQRTEQRDSAMYRCASSFRTSSNTGELFFGEGSRLTVL.

The gene calls are TRBV6-5 and TRBJ2-7; the match to TRBD1 covers 9 bases. The CDR3 is made up of 15 amino acids. Germline values: CDR1 MNHEY, CDR2 SVGAGI. V gave up 7 bases and J gave up 4 bases; unmatched junction bases: 11. The CDR3 region has the DNA TGTGCCAGCACAACGGACCGGGACAGGGTTTACGAGCAGTACTTC. Protein sequence: CASTTDRDRVYEQYF.

The chain recombines TRBV30 with TRBJ2-7, with a tentative D call TRBD1 (5 bases). CDR3 length equals 15 residues. V lost 2 bases, J lost 3 bases, and 17 bases lay in between. CDR1 GTSNPN and CDR2 SVGIG come from the germline V gene (reference sequence). The CDR3 sequence is CAWSKPGQMDYEQYF. CDR3 DNA sequence: TGTGCCTGGAGTAAGCCAGGGCAGATGGACTACGAGCAGTACTTC.

This rearrangement joins TRBV7-9 to TRBJ2-7; D is ambiguous. V lost 4 bases to trimming and J lost 3 bases, with 10 bases between them. The CDR3 spans 13 residues. Germline V lookup: CDR1 SEHNR, CDR2 FQNEAQ (reference sequence). The CDR3 DNA is TGTGCCAGCAGCTCCCTAGGAAGCTACGAGCAGTACTTC. Amino acids: CASSSLGSYEQYF.

The chain uses TRBV28 and TRBJ1-6, with a tentative D call TRBD1 (5 bases). V was clipped by 4 bases and J by 5 bases, with 12 bases between them. CDR1 MDHEN and CDR2 SYDVKM come from the germline V gene. This CDR3 contains 15 residues. The CDR3 is CASSSGTQDNSPLHF. The CDR3 region has the DNA TGTGCCAGCAGTTCCGGGACCCAAGATAATTCACCCCTCCACTTT.

The chain combines TRBV7-9 with TRBJ1-3; 10 bases match TRBD1. The germline V gene has CDR1 SEHNR and CDR2 FQNEAQ (reference sequence). V dropped 5 bases and J dropped 3; count of bases not matched to a gene: 7. CDR3 size: 16 residues. DNA for the CDR3: TGTGCCAGCAGCCCTGGACAGGGGGTCTATGGAAACACCATATATTTT. Protein: CASSPGQGVYGNTIYF.

The chain recombines TRBV7-3 with TRBJ2-1; the D is unclear. Germline V lookup: CDR1 SGHTA, CDR2 FQGTGA. There are 12 residues in the CDR3. V lost 3 bases and J 5 bases, leaving 5 bases between the germline ends. Here the CDR3 DNA reads TGTGCCAGCAGCTTCAACCACAATGAGCAGTTCTTC. This gives the protein CASSFNHNEQFF.

The CDR3 region has the DNA TGTGCCAGTAGTATCACAGGGCATGAAAAACTGTTTTTT. Its translation: CASSITGHEKLFF. V gene TRBV19 combines with J gene TRBJ1-4; tentative D call: TRBD1 (6 bases). The V gene's germline CDR1 is LNHDA and CDR2 SQIVND (reference sequence). The CDR3 is made up of 13 amino acids. V gave up 3 bases and J gave up 6 bases, with 8 bases separating them.